These 9 T cell receptor beta chains were sequenced from one sample in a study of T cell repertoires in cytomegalovirus infection. TCRdb reprocessed the reads via MiXCR and lists one record per CDR3 protein. Counted here are some 200,000 distinct CDR3 sequences, around 35% occurring once; the ten biggest clones make up approximately 59%. The antigens for these receptors are not known. Sequenced material: CD8+ T cells from cultured PBMCs, taken from culture after CMV antigen stimulation. All receptors come from a human donor in good health (CMV status not recorded). Some clones in this sample may be carry-over from other donors' samples.

This clonotype was found a few times. J is TRBJ2-3 and V is TRBV11-1; 10 bases map to TRBD2. The V segment lost 2 bases and the J segment 5 bases; nucleotides outside the gene matches: 16. This CDR3 spans 19 amino acids. The germline V gene encodes CDR1 SGHAT and CDR2 FQDESV (reference sequence). The CDR3 DNA reads TGTGCCAGCAGCTTACGTCGGGGGAAGCGGGAGGGCCATGGAGATACGCAGTATTTT. It specifies CASSLRRGKREGHGDTQYF.

The chain employs TRBV11-2 and TRBJ2-2; TRBD1 agrees at 7 bases. After removal of 5 bases from V and 0 bases from J, the junction contained 6 bases not matched to a gene. This CDR3 is 16 amino acids long. Germline lookup yields CDR1 SGHAT and CDR2 FQNNGV. Here the CDR3 reads CASSGGQLANTGELFF. CDR3 coding DNA: TGTGCCAGCAGCGGGGGACAGCTCGCGAACACCGGGGAGCTGTTTTTT.

The rearrangement joins TRBV20-1 to TRBJ2-1, with D unclear. CDR3 length: 17 residues. Trimming cost V 6 bases and J 0 bases, with 21 bases left between them. Per the germline V gene, CDR1 is DFQATT and CDR2 is SNEGSKA (reference sequence). The CDR3 loop reads CSARILELPSSYNEQFF. In nucleotides, the CDR3 is TGCAGTGCCAGAATATTGGAACTTCCCAGCTCCTACAATGAGCAGTTCTTC.

This clonotype has only a few counts. CDR3 residues: CSAQTGTGNTGELFF. CDR3 nucleotide sequence: TGCAGTGCCCAAACCGGGACAGGAAACACCGGGGAGCTGTTTTTT. V is TRBV20-1 and J is TRBJ2-2, with TRBD1 matching over 8 bases. J gave up 2 bases and V 6 bases, and 8 bases lay outside the gene matches. The germline gives CDR1 DFQATT, CDR2 SNEGSKA (reference sequence). This CDR3 region has 15 residues.

This clonotype occurred a few times. The chain has TRBV3-1 and TRBJ1-1; D is unclear. The V end lost 0 bases, the J end lost 4 bases, and 24 bases lay between the germline ends. Germline-derived CDR1 and CDR2 are LGHDT and YNNKEL (reference sequence). This CDR3 is 19 amino acids long. CDR3 coding DNA: TGTGCCAGCAGCCAAGACCTACCGTCCTTCACACCTTGGATCACTGAAGCTTTCTTT. It yields the protein CASSQDLPSFTPWITEAFF.

CDR3 in DNA: TGTGCCAGCAGCCCCCCCCGAGGAAGCGGGGGAACAGATACGCAGTATTTT. The encoded protein is CASSPPRGSGGTDTQYF. The chain links TRBV7-4 to TRBJ2-3; TRBD2 matches 8 bases. J lost 3 bases, V lost 5 bases, and 13 bases had no gene match. Per germline, CDR1 SGHVT and CDR2 SQSDAQ. The CDR3 is 17 amino acids.

This clonotype was seen only once. The J gene is TRBJ1-1, the V gene TRBV20-1, with unresolved D. V shed 3 bases and J shed 1 base, with 12 bases lying between them. In germline, CDR1 is DFQATT, CDR2 SNEGSKA (reference sequence). This CDR3 is 14 amino acids long. CDR3 nucleotides: TGCAGTGCTAGTGGGCGCACCACGAACACTGAAGCTTTCTTT. This encodes CSASGRTTNTEAFF.

In this sample, this clonotype turned up many times. V and J are TRBV7-9 and TRBJ1-2, with 9 bases that match TRBD1. The CDR3 sequence is 18 residues long. Germline V gives CDR1 SEHNR, CDR2 FQNEAQ (reference sequence). Germline trimming cut 10 bases from V and 0 bases from J; bases unmatched to any gene: 18. The CDR3 bases are TGTGCCACCCTCCGGGACAGGGACCTGGTTTCCACTAACTATGGCTACACCTTC. This sequence encodes CATLRDRDLVSTNYGYTF.

This rearrangement joins TRBV14 to TRBJ1-1; D call uncertain. With 0 bases removed from V and 13 bases from J, the gap between germline ends came to 15 bases. The CDR3 extends over 13 amino acids. In germline, CDR1 is SGHDN, CDR2 FVKESK. Here the CDR3 DNA reads TGTGCCAGCAGCCAAGATTCATTACTTCGGCATTTCTTT. This sequence encodes CASSQDSLLRHFF.